The TCR beta chain described here comes from a study of regulatory and conventional T cells in RAG deficiency. For this clone: No antigen is known for it.

Genomic DNA came from blood conventional CD4+ T cells gated CD25-low CD127-high. This CDR3 contains 14 residues. Trimming took off 0 bases at V and 4 bases at J, with 10 bases between the two ends. From germline, CDR1 is SQVTM and CDR2 ANQGSEA. Overall study results and limits: RAG-deficient patients showed markedly lower Shannon entropy and higher Simpson indices than control T-cell subsets. In Omenn syndrome, Treg and Tconv repertoires overlapped >85%. Omenn syndrome and CID/AS patients had around 100-fold fewer unique Treg TCR beta sequences, versus 9.5 to 10-fold elsewhere.

Method: immunoSEQ multiplex PCR; TCRdb's copy keeps in-frame clones and lacks some. The repertoire holds 34,000 or so clones, roughly 76% seen once, with around 3.4% in the top ten. The same sample was also used in a study of regulatory T cells. As reported in that work: Primers: 52 TRBV forward and 13 TRBJ reverse. Skewed V and J usage and few unique V-J pairs marked patient repertoires, most in Tregs.

The chain carries TRBV29-1 and TRBJ1-3, with TRBD1 as a possible D gene (6 bases). Sequenced: CD4+ effector T cells sorted from blood. The source is a human donor in good health. CDR3 sequence: CSVEEGARGNTIYF. In DNA, the CDR3 is TGCAGCGTTGAAGAGGGGGCGCGCGGAAACACCATATATTTT.